Listed below are T cell receptor delta chains from one sample, sequenced in a study of gamma-delta T cells after stem cell transplantation. TCRdb reprocessed the RT-PCR reads through CATT. The sample has about 11,000 delta-chain clones, 1% to 1.5% seen once. The specimen was gamma-delta T cells. The receptors come from a human donor. It is not recorded whose cells these are; they may come from a transplant donor. CDR3s include the opening cysteine and the closing phenylalanine or tryptophan. Fields, in order: D gene, clone size, J gene, V gene, CDR3 protein, CDR3 DNA. A D gene is named only where the DNA matches it firmly. Some rows have no size entry. The others give once, few or many, or a class for an expanded clone.

d_call: TRDD3; clone_size: few; j_call: TRDJ1; v_call: TRDV2; cdr3_aa: CACDTLGGTNDKLIF; cdr3_nt: TGTGCCTGTGACACGCTGGGGGGTACAAACGATAAACTCATCTTT
d_call: .; clone_size: many; j_call: TRDJ1; v_call: TRDV2; cdr3_aa: CACDTVSAGTDKLIF; cdr3_nt: TGTGCCTGTGACACCGTGTCGGCTGGGACCGATAAACTCATCTTT
d_call: .; clone_size: medium-sized; j_call: TRDJ1; v_call: TRDV2; cdr3_aa: CACDTVGGVTDKLIF; cdr3_nt: TGTGCCTGTGACACTGTTGGGGGCGTCACCGATAAACTCATCTTT
d_call: TRDD3; clone_size: .; j_call: TRDJ1; v_call: TRDV2; cdr3_aa: CACDSVLGVATDKLIF; cdr3_nt: TGTGCCTGTGATTCGGTACTGGGGGTTGCCACCGATAAACTCATCTTT
d_call: TRDD3; clone_size: few; j_call: TRDJ1; v_call: TRDV2; cdr3_aa: CACDTLLGDTQGQLIF; cdr3_nt: TGTGCCTGTGACACCTTACTGGGGGATACGCAAGGACAACTCATCTTT
d_call: TRDD3; clone_size: .; j_call: TRDJ1; v_call: TRDV2; cdr3_aa: CACDGVLGAPQYTDKLIF; cdr3_nt: TGTGCCTGTGACGGTGTACTGGGGGCCCCACAGTACACCGATAAACTCATCTTT
d_call: TRDD3; clone_size: many; j_call: TRDJ3; v_call: TRDV2; cdr3_aa: CACDFTGGTPISWDTRQMFF; cdr3_nt: TGTGCCTGTGACTTTACTGGGGGGACGCCTATCTCCTGGGACACCCGACAGATGTTTTTC
d_call: TRDD3; clone_size: medium-sized; j_call: TRDJ1; v_call: TRDV2; cdr3_aa: CACEGMATGGSAADKLIF; cdr3_nt: TGTGCCTGTGAGGGGATGGCTACTGGGGGATCTGCGGCCGATAAACTCATCTTT
d_call: TRDD3; clone_size: .; j_call: TRDJ1; v_call: TRDV2; cdr3_aa: CACDDLGDTSTDKLIF; cdr3_nt: TGTGCCTGTGATGACCTGGGGGATACGTCGACCGATAAACTCATCTTT
d_call: TRDD3; clone_size: few; j_call: TRDJ1; v_call: TRDV2; cdr3_aa: CACDRLGDTREHTDKLIF; cdr3_nt: TGTGCCTGTGACAGACTGGGGGATACGCGCGAGCACACCGATAAACTCATCTTT
d_call: TRDD3; clone_size: medium-sized; j_call: TRDJ1; v_call: TRDV2; cdr3_aa: CACDTVLGDTLRSTDKLIF; cdr3_nt: TGTGCCTGTGACACCGTACTGGGGGATACGCTGAGAAGCACCGATAAACTCATCTTT
d_call: TRDD3; clone_size: few; j_call: TRDJ3; v_call: TRDV2; cdr3_aa: CACDTMAGGSSSWDTRQMFF; cdr3_nt: TGTGCCTGTGACACAATGGCTGGGGGATCCAGCTCCTGGGACACCCGACAGATGTTTTTC
d_call: TRDD3; clone_size: few; j_call: TRDJ1; v_call: TRDV2; cdr3_aa: CACDTMGDTRGFTDKLIF; cdr3_nt: TGTGCCTGTGACACGATGGGGGATACGCGAGGCTTCACCGATAAACTCATCTTT
d_call: TRDD3; clone_size: many; j_call: TRDJ1; v_call: TRDV2; cdr3_aa: CACDTLGDKPDKLIF; cdr3_nt: TGTGCCTGTGACACGCTGGGGGATAAGCCCGATAAACTCATCTTT
d_call: TRDD3; clone_size: many; j_call: TRDJ1; v_call: TRDV2; cdr3_aa: CACDTVVTGGQGTYTDKLIF; cdr3_nt: TGTGCCTGTGACACTGTGGTCACTGGGGGCCAGGGAACTTACACCGATAAACTCATCTTT
d_call: TRDD3; clone_size: many; j_call: TRDJ1; v_call: TRDV2; cdr3_aa: CACDTAAYTGGRPRDKLIF; cdr3_nt: TGTGCCTGTGACACCGCAGCCTATACTGGGGGCCGCCCGAGGGATAAACTCATCTTT
d_call: TRDD3; clone_size: few; j_call: TRDJ1; v_call: TRDV2; cdr3_aa: CACDTLGDHDKLIF; cdr3_nt: TGTGCCTGTGACACACTGGGGGATCATGATAAACTCATCTTT
d_call: TRDD3; clone_size: .; j_call: TRDJ1; v_call: TRDV2; cdr3_aa: CACDALEINPPTGGEYTDKLIF; cdr3_nt: TGTGCCTGTGACGCCCTCGAAATCAATCCTCCCACTGGGGGAGAGTACACCGATAAACTCATCTTT
d_call: TRDD3; clone_size: medium-sized; j_call: TRDJ1; v_call: TRDV2; cdr3_aa: CACDTNWGPYTDKLIF; cdr3_nt: TGTGCCTGTGACACCAACTGGGGGCCGTACACCGATAAACTCATCTTT
d_call: TRDD3; clone_size: medium-sized; j_call: TRDJ1; v_call: TRDV2; cdr3_aa: CACDRLRDTPTSYTDKLIF; cdr3_nt: TGTGCCTGTGACAGGCTGAGGGATACGCCCACCTCGTACACCGATAAACTCATCTTT
d_call: .; clone_size: many; j_call: TRDJ1; v_call: TRDV2; cdr3_aa: CACDTVELPGRGGRVRTDKLIF; cdr3_nt: TGTGCCTGTGACACCGTTGAGCTTCCGGGTCGCGGAGGCCGGGTACGAACCGATAAACTCATCTTT
d_call: TRDD3; clone_size: medium-sized; j_call: TRDJ1; v_call: TRDV2; cdr3_aa: CACDPWGKADKLIF; cdr3_nt: TGTGCCTGTGACCCCTGGGGGAAGGCCGATAAACTCATCTTT
d_call: TRDD3; clone_size: few; j_call: TRDJ1; v_call: TRDV2; cdr3_aa: CACDGLGDTPDKLIF; cdr3_nt: TGTGCCTGTGACGGACTGGGGGATACACCCGATAAACTCATCTTT
d_call: .; clone_size: medium-sized; j_call: TRDJ3; v_call: TRDV2; cdr3_aa: CACDTVTLSTKPRSSWDTRQMFF; cdr3_nt: TGTGCCTGTGACACTGTCACCCTTTCTACTAAGCCACGGAGCTCCTGGGACACCCGACAGATGTTTTTC
d_call: TRDD3; clone_size: many; j_call: TRDJ3; v_call: TRDV2; cdr3_aa: CACDTLLGDSSWDTRQMFF; cdr3_nt: TGTGCCTGTGACACCCTACTGGGGGATAGCTCCTGGGACACCCGACAGATGTTTTTC
d_call: .; clone_size: many; j_call: TRDJ1; v_call: TRDV2; cdr3_aa: CACDTVGSGYTDKLIF; cdr3_nt: TGTGCCTGTGACACCGTGGGGAGCGGGTACACCGATAAACTCATCTTT
d_call: TRDD3; clone_size: medium-sized; j_call: TRDJ1; v_call: TRDV2; cdr3_aa: CACDTIGGYGSDTDKLIF; cdr3_nt: TGTGCCTGTGACACGATCGGGGGATACGGTTCGGACACCGATAAACTCATCTTT
d_call: TRDD3; clone_size: few; j_call: TRDJ1; v_call: TRDV2; cdr3_aa: CACDTVGDTRGTDKLIF; cdr3_nt: TGTGCCTGTGACACCGTGGGGGATACGAGAGGCACCGATAAACTCATCTTT
d_call: .; clone_size: many; j_call: TRDJ1; v_call: TRDV2; cdr3_aa: CACDTVLSRYADKLIF; cdr3_nt: TGTGCCTGTGACACCGTTCTGTCTAGATACGCCGATAAACTCATCTTT
d_call: TRDD3; clone_size: .; j_call: TRDJ1; v_call: TRDV2; cdr3_aa: CACDTLPSYDRTGGLRWDADKLIF; cdr3_nt: TGTGCCTGTGACACCCTTCCCTCCTACGACCGCACTGGGGGACTTCGTTGGGACGCCGATAAACTCATCTTT
d_call: .; clone_size: few; j_call: TRDJ1; v_call: TRDV2; cdr3_aa: CACDILATDKLIF; cdr3_nt: TGTGCCTGTGACATACTGGCCACCGATAAACTCATCTTT
d_call: TRDD3; clone_size: medium-sized; j_call: TRDJ1; v_call: TRDV2; cdr3_aa: CACDTVVGDTRGFTDKLIF; cdr3_nt: TGTGCCTGTGACACCGTCGTGGGGGATACGCGAGGCTTCACCGATAAACTCATCTTT
d_call: TRDD3; clone_size: large; j_call: TRDJ1; v_call: TRDV2; cdr3_aa: CACDTVNWGITTTDKLIF; cdr3_nt: TGTGCCTGTGACACAGTGAACTGGGGGATCACGACGACCGATAAACTCATCTTT
d_call: TRDD3; clone_size: few; j_call: TRDJ1; v_call: TRDV1; cdr3_aa: CALGELEPSPYWGTYTDKLIF; cdr3_nt: TGTGCTCTTGGGGAACTAGAGCCTTCGCCCTACTGGGGGACGTACACCGATAAACTCATCTTT
d_call: TRDD3; clone_size: few; j_call: TRDJ1; v_call: TRDV2; cdr3_aa: CACDTVQAGGQGRRDTDKLIF; cdr3_nt: TGTGCCTGTGACACCGTCCAGGCTGGGGGACAGGGGCGCCGCGACACCGATAAACTCATCTTT
d_call: TRDD3; clone_size: many; j_call: TRDJ1; v_call: TRDV2; cdr3_aa: CACDTITGGYTDKLIF; cdr3_nt: TGTGCCTGTGACACCATTACTGGGGGATACACCGATAAACTCATCTTT
d_call: TRDD3; clone_size: few; j_call: TRDJ1; v_call: TRDV2; cdr3_aa: CACAPLMGDSTDKLIF; cdr3_nt: TGTGCCTGTGCCCCTTTGATGGGGGATAGTACCGATAAACTCATCTTT
d_call: TRDD3; clone_size: many; j_call: TRDJ1; v_call: TRDV2; cdr3_aa: CACDTVLPQLGDTPYTDKLIF; cdr3_nt: TGTGCCTGTGACACCGTCCTTCCACAACTGGGGGATACCCCTTACACCGATAAACTCATCTTT
d_call: TRDD3; clone_size: few; j_call: TRDJ1; v_call: TRDV2; cdr3_aa: CACDRLTGAWDKLIF; cdr3_nt: TGTGCCTGTGACCGCTTGACTGGGGCATGGGATAAACTCATCTTT
d_call: TRDD3; clone_size: few; j_call: TRDJ3; v_call: TRDV2; cdr3_aa: CACDTILGDTLWDTRQMFF; cdr3_nt: TGTGCCTGTGACACAATACTGGGGGATACGCTCTGGGACACCCGGCAGATGTTTTTC
d_call: .; clone_size: many; j_call: TRDJ1; v_call: TRDV2; cdr3_aa: CACDPLLQYTDKLIF; cdr3_nt: TGTGCCTGTGACCCCCTACTGCAGTACACCGATAAACTCATCTTT
d_call: TRDD3; clone_size: medium-sized; j_call: TRDJ3; v_call: TRDV2; cdr3_aa: CACDTVWGIPTRQMFF; cdr3_nt: TGTGCCTGTGACACAGTCTGGGGGATACCCACCCGACAGATGTTTTTC
d_call: TRDD3; clone_size: few; j_call: TRDJ1; v_call: TRDV2; cdr3_aa: CACQALGDTRPGVADKLIF; cdr3_nt: TGTGCCTGTCAGGCCTTGGGGGATACAAGGCCAGGTGTGGCCGATAAACTCATCTTT
d_call: TRDD3; clone_size: medium-sized; j_call: TRDJ2; v_call: TRDV2; cdr3_aa: CACDPVLKPSLSTGGYMAAQLFF; cdr3_nt: TGTGCCTGTGACCCCGTACTCAAACCCTCCCTATCTACTGGGGGATATATGGCAGCACAACTCTTCTTT
d_call: TRDD3; clone_size: medium-sized; j_call: TRDJ3; v_call: TRDV2; cdr3_aa: CACDTGDTRAWDTRQMFF; cdr3_nt: TGTGCCTGTGACACCGGGGATACGCGGGCCTGGGACACCCGACAGATGTTTTTC
d_call: TRDD3; clone_size: large; j_call: TRDJ1; v_call: TRDV2; cdr3_aa: CACDTVAGGYARVTDKLIF; cdr3_nt: TGTGCCTGTGACACCGTCGCTGGGGGATACGCCCGGGTAACCGATAAACTCATCTTT
d_call: .; clone_size: .; j_call: TRDJ1; v_call: TRDV2; cdr3_aa: CACGLVVLADKLIF; cdr3_nt: TGTGCCTGTGGCCTCGTCGTTCTCGCCGATAAACTCATCTTT
d_call: TRDD3; clone_size: many; j_call: TRDJ1; v_call: TRDV2; cdr3_aa: CACRSLGENTDKLIF; cdr3_nt: TGTGCCTGTCGGTCACTGGGGGAAAATACCGATAAACTCATCTTT
d_call: TRDD3; clone_size: medium-sized; j_call: TRDJ1; v_call: TRDV2; cdr3_aa: CACDTVELGDRGHTDKLIF; cdr3_nt: TGTGCCTGTGACACCGTGGAGCTGGGGGATAGAGGCCACACCGATAAACTCATCTTT
d_call: TRDD3; clone_size: few; j_call: TRDJ1; v_call: TRDV2; cdr3_aa: CACDTMGDTKSLTDKLIF; cdr3_nt: TGTGCCTGTGACACCATGGGGGATACGAAGTCGCTCACCGATAAACTCATCTTT
d_call: TRDD3; clone_size: .; j_call: TRDJ1; v_call: TRDV2; cdr3_aa: CASMVLGDTGSDKLIF; cdr3_nt: TGTGCCTCCATGGTACTGGGGGATACGGGATCCGATAAACTCATCTTT